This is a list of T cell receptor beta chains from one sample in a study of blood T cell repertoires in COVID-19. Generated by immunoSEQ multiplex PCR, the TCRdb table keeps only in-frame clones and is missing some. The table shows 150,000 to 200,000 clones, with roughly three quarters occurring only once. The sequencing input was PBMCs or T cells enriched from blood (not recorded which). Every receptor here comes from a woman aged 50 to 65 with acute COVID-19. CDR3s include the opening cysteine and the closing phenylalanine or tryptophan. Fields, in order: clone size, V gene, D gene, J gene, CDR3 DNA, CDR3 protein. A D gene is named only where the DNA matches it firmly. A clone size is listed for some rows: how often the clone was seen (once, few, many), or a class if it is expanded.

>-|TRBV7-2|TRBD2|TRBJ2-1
TGTGCCAGCAGCTTAGTTGCGGGGGGTCACAATGAGCAGTTCTTC
CASSLVAGGHNEQFF
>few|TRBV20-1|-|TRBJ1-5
TGCAGTGCTAGTGTATTTAGCAATCAGCCCCAGCATTTT
CSASVFSNQPQHF
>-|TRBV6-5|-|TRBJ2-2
TGTGCCAGCAGTTTCCTCACCGGGGAGCTGTTTTTT
CASSFLTGELFF
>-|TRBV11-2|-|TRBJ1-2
TGTGCCAGCAGCTACGGGGGGGGGAGTGCCTATGGCTACACCTTC
CASSYGGGSAYGYTF
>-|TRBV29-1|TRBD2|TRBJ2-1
TGCAGCGTTGGAGGACTAGCGGGGGGGACATACAATGAGCAGTTCTTC
CSVGGLAGGTYNEQFF
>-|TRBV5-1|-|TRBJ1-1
TGCGCCAGCAGCCCCGAGGGCGGCATTTTGGCTTTCTTT
CASSPEGGILAFF
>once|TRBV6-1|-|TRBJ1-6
TGTGCCAGCAGTGAAGAAGGGGGGGCCGGTTCACCCCTCCACTTT
CASSEEGGAGSPLHF
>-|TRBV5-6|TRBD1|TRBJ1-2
TGTGCCAGCAGCGCGGGACAGGCTAACTATGGCTACACCTTC
CASSAGQANYGYTF
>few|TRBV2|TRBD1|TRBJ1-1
TGTGCCAGCAGGACAGGGAATTGGGGGAACACTGAAGCTTTCTTT
CASRTGNWGNTEAFF
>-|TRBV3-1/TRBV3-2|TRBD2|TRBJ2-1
TGTGCCAGCGCCAAGGGGGAGCGGGGGACCTACAATGAGCAGTTCTTC
CASAKGERGTYNEQFF
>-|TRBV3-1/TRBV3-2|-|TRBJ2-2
TGTGCCAGCAGCTATTTGGGCCGGGAGCTGTTTTTT
CASSYLGRELFF
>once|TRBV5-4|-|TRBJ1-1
TGTGCCAGCAAGAGAGACCAGGGGAGCCCTGAAGCTTTCTTT
CASKRDQGSPEAFF
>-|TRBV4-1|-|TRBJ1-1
TGCGCCAGCAGCCATGCAACTGAGAACACTGAAGCTTTCTTT
CASSHATENTEAFF
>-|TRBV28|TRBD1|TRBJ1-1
TGTGCCAGCGCTAAGAGCGGGACAGGGGCGGTGAGAGCTTTCTTT
CASAKSGTGAVRAFF
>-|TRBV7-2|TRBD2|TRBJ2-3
TGTGCCAGCAGCTTAGTTTCTAGCGGGGGGGATACGCAGTATTTT
CASSLVSSGGDTQYF
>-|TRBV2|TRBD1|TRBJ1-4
TGTGCCAGCAGTACAGGGGGCGTTAATGAAAAACTGTTTTTT
CASSTGGVNEKLFF
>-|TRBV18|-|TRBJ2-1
TGTGCCAGCTCACCGCCAGGGACAAGTGAGCAGTTCTTC
CASSPPGTSEQFF
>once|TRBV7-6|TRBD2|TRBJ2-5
TGTGCCAGCAGACGGCGGGGGGGTATAGAGACCCAGTACTTC
CASRRRGGIETQYF
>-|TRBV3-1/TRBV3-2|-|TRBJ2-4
TGTGCCAGCAGCCCCTGGGAGGGGGTAAACATTCAGTACTTC
CASSPWEGVNIQYF
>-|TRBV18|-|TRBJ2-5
TGTGCCAGCTCACGAGAGGTTCAAGAGACCCAGTACTTC
CASSREVQETQYF